What follows describes a single T cell receptor beta chain. Antigen: not known. The source of the sample is a study of response to subunit inactivated influenza vaccine. Study conclusions and caveats: Every seasonal influenza vaccination brings in few new T cells, the authors suggested.

TCRdb independently ran MiXCR on the RT-PCR reads; one entry per CDR3 protein. This sample has about 240,000 distinct CDR3 sequences, with over 9% found just once. The CDR3 runs 16 residues. V shed 5 bases and J 0 bases; nucleotides not matched to a gene: 6. Looked up from germline, CDR1 is SEHNR and CDR2 is FQNEAQ (reference sequence). The sequenced sample was non-naive T cells sorted from PBMCs, obtained about 14 days before vaccination. The TCR originated in a man aged 50-59 years who received an inactivated influenza vaccine. The chain uses TRBV7-9 and TRBJ2-2; 7 bases are a match to TRBD1. The DNA of the CDR3 is TGTGCCAGCAGCCCTACAGGGGCCGCGAACACCGGGGAGCTGTTTTTT. Protein product: CASSPTGAANTGELFF.